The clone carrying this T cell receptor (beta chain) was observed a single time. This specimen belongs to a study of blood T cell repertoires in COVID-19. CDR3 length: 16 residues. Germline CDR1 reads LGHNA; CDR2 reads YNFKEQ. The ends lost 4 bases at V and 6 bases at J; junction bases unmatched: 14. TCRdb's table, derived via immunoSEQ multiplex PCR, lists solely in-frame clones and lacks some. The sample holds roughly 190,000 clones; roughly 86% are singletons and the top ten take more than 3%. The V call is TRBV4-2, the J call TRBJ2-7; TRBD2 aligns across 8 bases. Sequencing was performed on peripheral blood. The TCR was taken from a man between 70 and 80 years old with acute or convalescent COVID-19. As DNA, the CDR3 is TGTGCCAGCAGCCCCTGGGGGACGGGGGGGAATATCGAGCAGTACTTC. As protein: CASSPWGTGGNIEQYF.